The following is a TCR beta chain sequence with its context. Its target is not known. This record belongs to a study of response to subunit inactivated influenza vaccine. TCRdb reprocessed the RT-PCR reads via MiXCR and lists one record per CDR3 protein. The sample consists of a few hundred thousand distinct CDR3 sequences, just over 20% of them appearing once. Study results and limitations: Only a handful of new T cells, the authors suggested, are recruited with each seasonal influenza vaccination.

The TCR originated in a man in his fifties or sixties who received an inactivated influenza vaccine. This specimen consisted of PBMCs from blood, obtained about 20 months after vaccination.

CDR3 sequence: CASSFRDLNNEQFF. The CDR3 DNA is TGCGCCAGCAGCTTCAGGGACCTTAACAATGAGCAGTTCTTC. The chain uses TRBV5-1 and TRBJ2-1; the D gene could be TRBD1 or TRBD2 (5 bases each). From germline, CDR1 is SGHRS and CDR2 YFSETQ. V lost 2 bases, J lost 5 bases, and 11 bases lay in between. CDR3 length: 14 residues.